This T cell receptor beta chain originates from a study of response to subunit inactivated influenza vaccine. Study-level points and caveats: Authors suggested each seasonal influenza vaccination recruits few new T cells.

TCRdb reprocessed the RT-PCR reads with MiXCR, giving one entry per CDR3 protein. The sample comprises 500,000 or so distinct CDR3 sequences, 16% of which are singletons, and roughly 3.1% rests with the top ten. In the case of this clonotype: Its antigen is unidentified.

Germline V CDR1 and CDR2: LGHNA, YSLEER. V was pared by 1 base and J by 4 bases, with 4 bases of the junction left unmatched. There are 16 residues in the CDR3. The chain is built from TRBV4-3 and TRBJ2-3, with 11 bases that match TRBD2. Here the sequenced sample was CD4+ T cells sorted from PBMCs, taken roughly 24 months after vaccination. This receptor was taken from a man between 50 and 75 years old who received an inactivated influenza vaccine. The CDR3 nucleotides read TGCGCCAGCAGCCAAGGACTAGCGGGAATTTCAGATACGCAGTATTTT. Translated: CASSQGLAGISDTQYF.